A single sample is the source of the 11 T cell receptor beta chains below, sequenced in a study of blood T cell repertoires in COVID-19. Assay: immunoSEQ multiplex PCR; the TCRdb copy retains only in-frame clones and omits some. The sample holds some 450,000 clones; around 89% are singletons and the top ten take 10% to 15%. The source material was peripheral blood. The source is a woman in her forties or fifties with COVID-19, enrolled during active disease.

The chain is built from TRBV5-1 and TRBJ1-3; D possibly corresponds to TRBD1 (5 bases). The V gene lost 3 bases and the J gene lost 0 bases, with 10 bases spanning the gap. This CDR3 spans 15 amino acids. CDR1 SGHRS and CDR2 YFSETQ come from the germline V gene. The chain's CDR3 is CASSWTPGSGNTIYF. As DNA, the CDR3 is TGCGCCAGCAGCTGGACACCGGGCTCTGGAAACACCATATATTTT.

The chain combines TRBV3-1 (or the pseudogene TRBV3-2) with TRBJ1-4; possibly TRBD1 for D (6 bases). CDR1 LGHDT and CDR2 YNNKEL come from the germline V gene (reference sequence). The germline V and J ends were trimmed by 4 bases and 8 bases, with 20 bases remaining between them. This CDR3 is built from 16 residues. CDR3 protein: CASSPTPRQVREKLFF. The CDR3 DNA follows: TGTGCCAGCAGCCCCACACCTCGACAGGTTCGGGAAAAACTGTTTTTT.

This sequence joins TRBV11-2 and TRBJ2-7; unclear D gene. Germline lookup yields CDR1 SGHAT and CDR2 FQNNGV. CDR3 length: 12 residues. Deletions cut 3 bases from V and 2 bases from J, with 5 bases between. CDR3 residues: CASSFRAYEQYF. Here the CDR3 DNA reads TGTGCCAGCAGCTTTAGAGCCTACGAGCAGTACTTC.

This clone has only a few counts. The chain has TRBV5-6 and TRBJ2-3; TRBD1 aligns across 7 bases. The CDR3 spans 16 residues. The J segment lost 2 bases and the V segment lost 5 bases, leaving 11 bases of the junction unmatched. Germline CDR1 reads SGHDT; CDR2 reads YYEEEE. The CDR3 spells CASSSRDSLYTDTQYF. CDR3 nucleotide sequence: TGTGCCAGCAGTTCCCGGGACAGCCTTTACACAGATACGCAGTATTTT.

This clone was counted a single time. V is TRBV18 and J is TRBJ2-1; 9 positions match TRBD1. The germline CDR1 and CDR2 sequences are KGHSH and LQKENI. Trimming cost V 3 bases and J 3 bases; bases outside gene matches: 0. This CDR3 region has 14 residues. The CDR3 spells CASSPGQGYNEQFF. The CDR3 DNA reads as TGTGCCAGCTCACCGGGACAGGGCTACAATGAGCAGTTCTTC.

The CDR3 DNA reads as TGTGCCAGCAGTTACTCATTTGGAGCTGGAAACACCATATATTTT. This sequence encodes CASSYSFGAGNTIYF. The rearrangement joins TRBV6-2 or TRBV6-3 to TRBJ1-3; no definite D call. V lost 0 bases and J lost 2, with 8 bases in between. The germline gives CDR1 MNHEY, CDR2 SVGEGT. The CDR3 covers 15 residues.

This chain joins TRBV11-2 and TRBJ1-4; 8 bases agree with TRBD1. The CDR3 length is 14 residues. Germline CDR1 is SGHAT and CDR2 is FQNNGV. J gave up 4 bases and V 6 bases, and 4 bases lay outside the gene matches. CDR3 region: CASSPGQGNEKLFF. The CDR3 DNA reads as TGTGCCAGCAGTCCCGGACAGGGTAATGAAAAACTGTTTTTT.

This chain connects TRBV24-1 to TRBJ2-5; 10 nucleotides align to TRBD1. The CDR3 has 16 residues. V was clipped by 3 bases and J by 5 bases; unmatched bases: 8. Germline values: CDR1 KGHDR, CDR2 SFDVKD. DNA for the CDR3: TGTGCCACCAGTGATCCGCGGACAGGGGGGTGGGAGACCCAGTACTTC. This codes for CATSDPRTGGWETQYF.

The rearrangement uses TRBV27 and TRBJ2-7; 11 bases map to TRBD1. Per the germline V gene, CDR1 is MNHEY and CDR2 is SMNVEV (reference sequence). The CDR3 contains 12 residues. V lost 9 bases and J lost 5; bases outside the gene matches: 3. Here the CDR3 DNA reads TGTGCCAGTGGGACAGGGGGAAACGAGCAGTACTTC. This sequence encodes CASGTGGNEQYF.

With respect to this clone: In the same sample, other DNA sequences code for this CDR3. The chain recombines TRBV12-3 or TRBV12-4 with TRBJ1-1; D possibly corresponds to TRBD1 (5 bases). The CDR3 covers 13 residues. V shed 3 bases and J shed 1 base, with 6 bases lying between them. Written as DNA, the CDR3 is TGTGCCAGCAGTTTCCAGGGGAACACTGAAGCTTTCTTT. It yields the protein CASSFQGNTEAFF.

In nucleotides, the CDR3 is TGTGCCAGTAGTGACGGGGGGCCAGACGAGCAGTACTTC. Translated: CASSDGGPDEQYF. V gene TRBV19 combines with J gene TRBJ2-7; possible D gene TRBD2, 7 bases. In germline, CDR1 is LNHDA, CDR2 SQIVND (reference sequence). With 5 bases removed from V and 5 bases from J, the gap between germline ends came to 13 bases. There are 13 residues in the CDR3.